The 21 T cell receptor beta chains given below trace back to one sample, sequenced in a study of blood T cell repertoires in COVID-19. Profiled with immunoSEQ multiplex PCR; TCRdb holds only in-frame clones, not every one. The table includes 60,000 to 75,000 clones, about 90% detected once. The sample comprised peripheral blood. The receptors shown here come from a human donor in a cohort sampled during active COVID-19.

This chain uses TRBV6-2 or TRBV6-3 with TRBJ2-5; 9 bases are a match to TRBD1. Trimming took 6 bases from V and 0 from J; bases not matched to a gene: 5. The CDR3 length is 15 residues. CDR1 and CDR2 from the germline V gene are MNHEY and SVGEGT. The CDR3 protein is CASSPGTGHQETQYF. The CDR3 nucleotides are TGTGCCAGCAGCCCAGGGACAGGGCACCAAGAGACCCAGTACTTC.

The rearrangement links TRBV6-2 or TRBV6-3 to TRBJ2-7; 9 nucleotides match TRBD1. V was clipped by 4 bases and J by 2 bases; unmatched bases: 9. Germline V gene lookup returns CDR1 MNHEY and CDR2 SVGEGT. The CDR3 contains 16 residues. CDR3 protein: CASSLDRDRVPYEQYF. The CDR3 nucleotides read TGTGCCAGCAGTTTGGACCGGGACAGGGTTCCCTACGAGCAGTACTTC.

The rearrangement links TRBV10-3 to TRBJ2-5, with 7 bases aligning to TRBD2. J lost 5 bases, V lost 7 bases, and 7 bases had no gene match. CDR1 and CDR2 from the germline V gene are ENHRY and SYGVKD. The CDR3 is 13 residues long. CDR3 DNA sequence: TGTGCCATCAAGCCAGCGGGGTATGAGACCCAGTACTTC. Its translation: CAIKPAGYETQYF.

V usage is TRBV2 and J usage is TRBJ2-3, with 8 bases lining up with TRBD2. Looked up from germline, CDR1 is SNHLY and CDR2 is FYNNEI. The CDR3 runs to 13 residues. Trimming removed 7 bases from V and 1 base from J; junction bases left unmatched: 1. CDR3: CASKLAGTDTQYF. The CDR3 region has the DNA TGTGCCAGCAAACTAGCGGGCACAGATACGCAGTATTTT. The complete variable domain, with remaining parts taken from reference TRBV2 and TRBJ2-3, reads EPEVTQTPSHQVTQMGQEVILRCVPISNHLYFYWYRQILGQKVEFLVSFYNNEISEKSEIFDDQFSVERPDGSNFTLKIRSTKLEDSAMYFCASKLAGTDTQYFGPGTRLTVL.

The sample holds a few counts of this clone. The V and J genes are TRBV5-4 and TRBJ2-1; TRBD2 agrees at 15 bases. The CDR3 has 18 residues. J gave up 7 bases and V 4 bases, and 12 bases lay outside the gene matches. Germline CDR1 reads SGHNT; CDR2 reads YYREEE (reference sequence). CDR3 loop: CASSGGLAGGSVLNEQFF. The CDR3 DNA sequence: TGTGCCAGCAGCGGGGGACTAGCGGGAGGATCGGTATTGAATGAGCAGTTCTTC. The full variable domain, its missing parts supplied by reference TRBV5-4 and TRBJ2-1, is ETGVTQSPTHLIKTRGQQVTLRCSSQSGHNTVSWYQQALGQGPQFIFQYYREEENGRGNFPPRFSGLQFPNYSSELNVNALELDDSALYLCASSGGLAGGSVLNEQFFGPGTRLTVL.

V usage is TRBV10-3 and J usage is TRBJ1-2; D remains unclear. CDR1 ENHRY and CDR2 SYGVKD come from the germline V gene. With 0 bases removed from V and 1 base from J, the gap between germline ends came to 6 bases. The CDR3 is 14 amino acids. CDR3 bases: TGTGCCATCAGTGAGTCGGCCAGTAACTATGGCTACACCTTC. This sequence encodes CAISESASNYGYTF.

This chain connects TRBV7-2 to TRBJ2-7; the D gene is possibly TRBD1 (5 bases). V shed 7 bases and J shed 3 bases, with 13 bases lying between them. The CDR3 has 13 amino acids. The germline V gene encodes CDR1 SGHTA and CDR2 FQGNSA. Written as DNA, the CDR3 is TGTGCCAGCACGAAGAGCAGGGTCTACGAGCAGTACTTC. As protein: CASTKSRVYEQYF. Drawing the rest from reference TRBV7-2 and TRBJ2-7, the complete variable domain is GAGVSQSPSNKVTEKGKDVELRCDPISGHTALYWYRQSLGQGLEFLIYFQGNSAPDKSGLPSDRFSAERTGGSVSTLTIQRTQQEDSAVYLCASTKSRVYEQYFGPGTRLTVT.

The chain employs TRBV28 and TRBJ1-6; 7 bases agree with TRBD1. V lost 5 bases, J lost 8 bases, and 12 bases stayed unmatched. The CDR3 contains 16 residues. Germline loops: CDR1 MDHEN, CDR2 SYDVKM. The DNA of the CDR3 is TGTGCCAGCAGTCGAGGGCAGGGGGTGGTTGATTCACCCCTCCACTTT. This translates into CASSRGQGVVDSPLHF.

This clone was detected only once. V is TRBV27 and J is TRBJ2-7; 7 positions match TRBD2. The CDR3 is 13 amino acids. The V gene end was trimmed by 8 bases and the J gene end by 2 bases; junction bases not matched to a gene: 6. Germline lookup yields CDR1 MNHEY and CDR2 SMNVEV (reference sequence). CDR3 in amino acids: CASQGLPPYEQYF. CDR3 nucleotides: TGTGCCAGCCAGGGACTACCTCCCTACGAGCAGTACTTC.

This chain links TRBV18 with TRBJ1-6; D call uncertain. V was clipped by 1 base and J by 5 bases, with 9 bases between them. The germline V gene encodes CDR1 KGHSH and CDR2 LQKENI. The CDR3 length is 15 residues. The CDR3 DNA reads as TGTGCCAGCTCACCACTGGGGAGGGATAATTCACCCCTCCACTTT. It is translated as CASSPLGRDNSPLHF.

The V call is TRBV3-1 (or the pseudogene TRBV3-2), the J call TRBJ2-7; 10 bases fit TRBD2. CDR1 and CDR2 (germline): LGHDT, YNNKEL (reference sequence). CDR3 size: 15 residues. The V segment lost 1 base and the J segment 6 bases; nucleotides outside the gene matches: 6. CDR3: CASSQGAGGPVEQYF. Here the CDR3 DNA reads TGTGCCAGCAGCCAAGGAGCGGGAGGGCCGGTCGAGCAGTACTTC.

This chain uses TRBV6-5 with TRBJ1-4, with 8 positions matching TRBD1. Germline trimming cut 6 bases from V and 6 bases from J; bases unmatched to any gene: 9. Germline lookup yields CDR1 MNHEY and CDR2 SVGAGI. The CDR3 extends over 15 amino acids. CDR3 nucleotide sequence: TGTGCCAGCAGCGAGGACAGGGCTTCGGATGAAAAACTGTTTTTT. Translating gives CASSEDRASDEKLFF.

The chain uses TRBV27 and TRBJ1-4; no reliable D call. There are 14 residues in the CDR3. V was clipped by 3 bases and J by 5 bases, with 10 bases between them. Germline CDR1 is MNHEY and CDR2 is SMNVEV (reference sequence). CDR3 in amino acids: CASSFGRVNEKLFF. CDR3 coding DNA: TGTGCCAGCAGTTTTGGTCGGGTCAATGAAAAACTGTTTTTT.

The chain is built from TRBV5-1 and TRBJ2-1; 7 bases align to TRBD1. In germline, CDR1 is SGHRS, CDR2 YFSETQ. Losses at the gene ends were 4 bases for V and 4 bases for J; bases not matched to a gene: 2. The CDR3 extends over 13 amino acids. Here the CDR3 DNA reads TGCGCCAGCAGCCCGGGACAGTACAATGAGCAGTTCTTC. Translated: CASSPGQYNEQFF.

The chain recombines TRBV27 with TRBJ2-7; D gene unclear. V gave up 4 bases and J gave up 0 bases, with 10 bases separating them. The V gene's germline CDR1 is MNHEY and CDR2 SMNVEV (reference sequence). The CDR3 has 14 amino acids. The CDR3 nucleotides read TGTGCCAGCAGTTCTCCACTGCTCTCCTACGAGCAGTACTTC. This codes for CASSSPLLSYEQYF.

This clone was counted a single time. The V gene is TRBV7-6, the J gene TRBJ2-1; 8 bases are shared with TRBD2. V lost 1 base to trimming and J lost 3 bases; unmatched junction nucleotides: 8. The CDR3 length is 17 residues. Germline CDR1 reads SGHVS; CDR2 reads FNYEAQ. The DNA of the CDR3 is TGTGCCAGCAGCTTAGGACCGTCGGGGGGGGTCTACAATGAGCAGTTCTTC. The encoded protein is CASSLGPSGGVYNEQFF. Combining the CDR3 with reference TRBV7-6 and TRBJ2-1 gives the whole variable domain GAGVSQSPRYKVTKRGQDVALRCDPISGHVSLYWYRQALGQGPEFLTYFNYEAQQDKSGLPNDRFSAERPEGSISTLTIQRTEQRDSAMYRCASSLGPSGGVYNEQFFGPGTRLTVL.

The rearrangement uses TRBV30 and TRBJ2-2, with TRBD2 as a possible D gene (7 bases). V was pared by 1 base and J by 4 bases, with 16 bases between. The CDR3 sequence is 16 residues long. CDR1 and CDR2 (germline): GTSNPN, SVGIG (reference sequence). CDR3 sequence (DNA): TGTGCCTGGAGTGGGGCGGGGGCCCCCTTCACCGGGGAGCTGTTTTTT. It specifies CAWSGAGAPFTGELFF.

This chain joins TRBV15 and TRBJ2-1; possible D gene TRBD2, 7 bases. The ends were cut back, 5 bases at V and 4 bases at J, with 15 bases in the middle. The CDR3 loop spans 15 amino acids. CDR1 is LNHNV, CDR2 YYDKDF, per germline (reference sequence). CDR3 sequence: CATSRGGGGYNEQFF. The CDR3 DNA reads TGTGCCACCAGCCGAGGAGGGGGGGGGTACAATGAGCAGTTCTTC.

The V gene is TRBV28, the J gene TRBJ1-5; possibly TRBD1 for D (5 bases). This CDR3 has 18 residues. Germline CDR1 and CDR2: MDHEN and SYDVKM. V was cut by 1 base and J by 2 bases, with 18 bases left in between. Written as DNA, the CDR3 is TGTGCCAGCAGTTTATTGGAACCTGGGGGGGATGGCAATCAGCCCCAGCATTTT. It encodes CASSLLEPGGDGNQPQHF.

This chain links TRBV18 with TRBJ1-1; the D is unclear. Trimming stripped 6 bases from V and 0 bases from J, with 23 bases between. The CDR3 sequence is 18 residues long. CDR1 is KGHSH, CDR2 LQKENI, per germline. The DNA of the CDR3 is TGTGCCAGCTCCCAACTCACCATTGAACCCTCCATGAACACTGAAGCTTTCTTT. It translates to CASSQLTIEPSMNTEAFF.

The CDR3 region has the DNA TGTGCCAGCAGCCCCGACGGGGGAGGGCCCTACAATGAGCAGTTCTTC. Protein product: CASSPDGGGPYNEQFF. This chain uses TRBV13 with TRBJ2-1; 7 bases are a match to TRBD2. With V trimmed by 5 bases and J by 2 bases, 9 bases remained unmatched. CDR3 size: 16 residues. Germline loops: CDR1 PRHDT, CDR2 FYEKMQ (reference sequence). Variable domain in full (rest from reference TRBV13 and TRBJ2-1): AAGVIQSPRHLIKEKRETATLKCYPIPRHDTVYWYQQGPGQDPQFLISFYEKMQSDKGSIPDRFSAQQFSDYHSELNMSSLELGDSALYFCASSPDGGGPYNEQFFGPGTRLTVL.